The clone carrying this T cell receptor (beta chain) was observed at least ten times. Its cognate antigen is unknown. This sample was taken from a study of molecular identifiers for immune sequencing clone quantification. On the study more broadly: RNA, taken in replicates from about 20,000 or 100,000 naive CD8 cells, was split five ways, with four sequenced. Study results and caveats: Jurkat TCR RNA spiked in from one cell (amid more than 850,000 naive cells) was reportedly detectable.

It was with previously described methods and listed TCR primers that bulk TCR libraries were made. In TCRdb, the PCR reads were re-called with MiXCR into one record per CDR3 protein. The data contain hundreds of thousands of distinct CDR3 sequences, around 20% of them seen just once; the ten biggest clones take up roughly 0.9%. Sorting defined naive CD8 T cells as CD8+CD4-CCR7+CD45RA+. The germline V gene encodes CDR1 MNHEY and CDR2 SVGAGI. Trimming took off 1 base at V and 4 bases at J, with 10 bases between the two ends. This CDR3 has 14 residues. V is TRBV6-5 and J is TRBJ1-1, with D perhaps TRBD1 (6 bases). Sequenced: naive CD8+ T cells from blood, with Jurkat cell RNA spiked in. This sample's subset: FACS-sorted CD8+CD4-CCR7+CD45RA+ naive T cells. The receptor comes from a human donor in good health. Some libraries in this study had Jurkat cell RNA spiked in. CDR3 sequence: CASSYYRVSTEAFF. The CDR3 nucleotides are TGTGCCAGCAGTTACTACAGGGTATCCACTGAAGCTTTCTTT.